These 17 T cell receptor beta chains came from one sample sequenced in a study of shared clonotypes between healthy human individuals. Measured with immunoSEQ multiplex PCR; TCRdb has only the in-frame clones, and not every one. The sample has over a million clones; approximately 98.5% are singletons. The sample consisted of naive CD4+ T cells sorted from blood. This sample's subset: CD45RA+ positively selected. Receptors were obtained from a man younger than 40 in good health.

The CDR3 spells CSVKFVTGRNEQYF. CDR3 in DNA: TGCAGCGTTAAGTTCGTGACAGGGCGAAACGAGCAGTACTTC. The genes are TRBV29-1 and TRBJ2-7; TRBD1 matches at 7 bases. The CDR3 covers 14 residues. Germline V CDR1 and CDR2: SQVTM, ANQGSEA. V lost 5 bases and J lost 5; bases outside the gene matches: 12.

This clone was recorded only once. The V and J genes are TRBV18 and TRBJ2-7; TRBD1 is a possible D gene (6 bases). The V and J ends lost 3 bases and 3 bases respectively, with 15 bases between them. This CDR3 spans 15 amino acids. Per germline, CDR1 KGHSH and CDR2 LQKENI. CDR3: CASSPKYRGGYEQYF. The CDR3 DNA follows: TGTGCCAGCTCACCCAAGTACAGAGGGGGCTACGAGCAGTACTTC.

This clone was seen only once. The chain uses TRBV21-1 and TRBJ2-1; the DNA was not compared with TRBD2, the D call given in the table. TRBV21-1 is described as a pseudogene. This CDR3 spans 18 amino acids. The CDR3 DNA sequence: TGTGCCAGCACCAATACCGGGACTAGCGGGTGGAAGTACAATGAGCAGTTCTTC. Encoded protein: CASTNTGTSGWKYNEQFF.

The chain is built from TRBV27 and TRBJ2-3, with D unresolved. Trimming took off 3 bases at V and 2 bases at J, with 9 bases between the two ends. The CDR3 runs to 14 residues. Germline lookup yields CDR1 MNHEY and CDR2 SMNVEV (reference sequence). CDR3 nucleotide sequence: TGTGCCAGCAGTTTGTCTCGGCCCACAGATACGCAGTATTTT. It codes for CASSLSRPTDTQYF.

The CDR3: CASSLTSGKNIQYF. The CDR3 DNA follows: TGCGCCAGCAGCTTGACTAGCGGCAAAAACATTCAGTACTTC. The chain has TRBV5-1 and TRBJ2-4, with 8 bases identical to TRBD2. Per the germline V gene, CDR1 is SGHRS and CDR2 is YFSETQ. V lost 1 base and J lost 3; bases outside the gene matches: 0. The CDR3 extends over 14 amino acids.

V usage is TRBV18 and J usage is TRBJ2-6; 9 nucleotides line up with TRBD1. The V gene end was trimmed by 6 bases and the J gene end by 0 bases; junction bases not matched to a gene: 3. The length of the CDR3 is 16 residues. The V gene's germline CDR1 is KGHSH and CDR2 LQKENI. CDR3 residues: CASSQGQGSGANVLTF. CDR3 in DNA: TGTGCCAGCTCCCAGGGACAGGGCTCTGGGGCCAACGTCCTGACTTTC.

V usage is TRBV6-5 and J usage is TRBJ2-5, with no clear D. The CDR3 spans 15 residues. Germline CDR1 MNHEY, CDR2 SVGAGI. V dropped 0 bases and J dropped 0 bases, with 8 bases sitting between them. CDR3 nucleotide sequence: TGTGCCAGCAGTTACTCCCCGGTGTACCAAGAGACCCAGTACTTC. The encoded protein is CASSYSPVYQETQYF.

The chain carries TRBV6-6 and TRBJ1-5; D unresolved. CDR3 length: 16 residues. V was clipped by 2 bases and J by 0 bases, with 11 bases between them. Germline CDR1 is MNHNY and CDR2 is SVGAGI (reference sequence). The CDR3 reads CASSYGYRNSNQPQHF. Here the CDR3 DNA reads TGTGCCAGCAGTTACGGGTACCGCAATAGCAATCAGCCCCAGCATTTT.

V gene TRBV11-2 combines with J gene TRBJ2-2; the match to TRBD2 covers 11 bases. CDR1 and CDR2 (germline): SGHAT, FQNNGV. Unmatched junction bases numbered 3, after V lost 5 bases and J lost 4 bases. The CDR3 totals 15 residues. CDR3 amino acids: CASSPSGRSTGELFF. The CDR3 DNA reads TGTGCCAGCAGCCCTAGCGGGAGGAGCACCGGGGAGCTGTTTTTT.

In DNA form, the CDR3 reads TGTGCCAGCAACTTACAGGGCTTCGATAATCAGCCCCAGCATTTT. Encoded protein: CASNLQGFDNQPQHF. This sequence joins TRBV6-1 and TRBJ1-5; TRBD1 is a possible D gene (6 bases). Germline CDR1 reads MNHNS; CDR2 reads SASEGT. This CDR3 has 15 residues. V lost 7 bases to trimming and J lost 4 bases, with 17 bases between them.

The CDR3 coding sequence is TGTGCCAGCAGCTTGAGAGAGGTCGGGGAGCTGTTTTTT. As protein: CASSLREVGELFF. J is TRBJ2-2 and V is TRBV5-5, with D hard to call. The CDR3 is 13 residues long. Per the germline V gene, CDR1 is SGHKS and CDR2 is YYEKEE (reference sequence). V was cut by 1 base and J by 7 bases, with 8 bases left in between.

The genes are TRBV9 and TRBJ1-3; D not resolved. The CDR3 loop spans 12 amino acids. V shed 7 bases and J shed 3 bases, with 8 bases lying between them. Germline-derived CDR1 and CDR2 are SGDLS and YYNGEE. The CDR3 here is CASGFSGNTIYF. Written as DNA, the CDR3 is TGTGCCAGCGGATTTAGTGGAAACACCATATATTTT.

The V and J genes are TRBV27 and TRBJ2-7; 7 nucleotides agree with TRBD2. Germline V CDR1 and CDR2: MNHEY, SMNVEV (reference sequence). The CDR3 is made up of 14 amino acids. V dropped 2 bases and J dropped 3; count of bases not matched to a gene: 4. In DNA form, the CDR3 reads TGTGCCAGCAGTTTACTGTCTAGCGGCTACGAGCAGTACTTC. Its translation: CASSLLSSGYEQYF.

The rearrangement links TRBV5-1 to TRBJ1-5; D possibly corresponds to TRBD1 (5 bases). The CDR3 sequence is 16 residues long. Germline V gene lookup returns CDR1 SGHRS and CDR2 YFSETQ. Trimming took 4 bases from V and 0 from J, leaving 14 bases between them. DNA for the CDR3: TGCGCCAGCAGCCCCGGGGGGGGAAGTAGCAATCAGCCCCAGCATTTT. Amino acids: CASSPGGGSSNQPQHF.

This chain links TRBV18 with TRBJ1-2, with 9 bases that match TRBD1. Germline V CDR1 and CDR2: KGHSH, LQKENI. The J segment lost 6 bases and the V segment lost 6 bases, leaving 17 bases of the junction unmatched. CDR3 length: 17 residues. For the CDR3, the DNA is TGTGCCAGCTCCCGGCCCGGGACAGGGTTAGGTGAGAATGGCTACACCTTC. This sequence encodes CASSRPGTGLGENGYTF.

This clone was detected only once. The chain is built from TRBV25-1 and TRBJ2-5; unclear D gene. This CDR3 comprises 15 residues. The V end lost 3 bases, the J end lost 5 bases, and 16 bases lay between the germline ends. Germline CDR1 is MGHDK and CDR2 is SYGVNS. In DNA, the CDR3 is TGTGCCAGCAGTGACTTGGGCCAGTTTGGGGAGACCCAGTACTTC. This translates into CASSDLGQFGETQYF. The entire variable domain, with the rest obtained from reference TRBV25-1 and TRBJ2-5, is as follows: EADIYQTPRYLVIGTGKKITLECSQTMGHDKMYWYQQDPGMELHLIHYSYGVNSTEKGDLSSESTVSRIRTEHFPLTLESARPSHTSQYLCASSDLGQFGETQYFGPGTRLLVL.

V usage is TRBV2 and J usage is TRBJ2-6; 13 positions match TRBD2. Per germline, CDR1 SNHLY and CDR2 FYNNEI. J lost 3 bases, V lost 6 bases, and 2 bases had no gene match. This CDR3 has 16 residues. The CDR3 DNA sequence: TGTGCCAGCAGACGACTAGCGGGAGGTGGGGCCAACGTCCTGACTTTC. Residues: CASRRLAGGGANVLTF.